Shown below are 2 T cell receptor beta chains from a single sample sequenced in a study of control samples from healthy donors and cancer patients. Method: immunoSEQ multiplex PCR; TCRdb's copy keeps in-frame clones and lacks some. The table shows around 95,000 clones, with around 81% occurring only once. Sequenced input: blood. These receptors all stem from a man aged 30 to 45 in good health.

This clone was detected once. The J gene is TRBJ1-1, the V gene TRBV28, with D unclear. V was shortened by 3 bases and J by 4 bases, with 3 bases between the two germline ends. Per the germline V gene, CDR1 is MDHEN and CDR2 is SYDVKM. The length of the CDR3 is 11 residues. In DNA form, the CDR3 reads TGTGCCAGCAGTTTCTCCACTGAAGCTTTCTTT. This encodes CASSFSTEAFF.

V usage is TRBV5-1 and J usage is TRBJ1-2; D ambiguous. CDR3 size: 14 residues. Deletions cut 2 bases from V and 4 bases from J, with 12 bases between. In germline, CDR1 is SGHRS, CDR2 YFSETQ. Here the CDR3 reads CASSFLGPIYGYTF. The CDR3 DNA reads as TGCGCCAGCAGCTTCCTCGGACCGATCTATGGCTACACCTTC.